Following are 7 T cell receptor beta chains from one sample sequenced in a study of blood T cell repertoires in COVID-19. The repertoire was sequenced with immunoSEQ multiplex PCR; TCRdb's copy has only in-frame clones and lacks some. The sample carries some 390,000 clones, around nine tenths recorded once. Sequencing used peripheral blood. All receptors come from a woman in her thirties or forties with COVID-19, enrolled during active disease.

The chain joins TRBV19 to TRBJ2-7, with D possibly matching TRBD1 (5 bases). The CDR3 loop spans 14 amino acids. Trimming pared 7 bases from V and 2 bases from J, leaving 15 bases between. Germline V gives CDR1 LNHDA, CDR2 SQIVND (reference sequence). The CDR3 bases are TGTGCCAGTAATCGAGGAAGGGGCACCTACGAGCAGTACTTC. Amino acid sequence: CASNRGRGTYEQYF.

The chain carries TRBV4-3 and TRBJ1-6; 10 bases agree with TRBD1. In germline, CDR1 is LGHNA, CDR2 YSLEER. With 0 bases clipped from V and 7 bases from J, the junction kept 3 bases outside the gene matches. The CDR3 length is 16 residues. CDR3 protein: CASSQDRGQGNSPLHF. Written as DNA, the CDR3 is TGCGCCAGCAGCCAAGATCGGGGACAGGGGAATTCACCCCTCCACTTT.

The V call is TRBV7-2, the J call TRBJ2-7; 7 nucleotides match TRBD2. The germline V gene encodes CDR1 SGHTA and CDR2 FQGNSA. This CDR3 contains 18 residues. After removal of 1 base from V and 2 bases from J, the junction contained 14 bases not matched to a gene. CDR3 nucleotides: TGTGCCAGCAGCTTAGAAGGGATGTGGGGCGGGAGAACCTACGAGCAGTACTTC. Encoded protein: CASSLEGMWGGRTYEQYF.

V and J are TRBV19 and TRBJ2-2, with 11 bases that match TRBD1. The CDR3 has 15 amino acids. The V gene end was trimmed by 8 bases and the J gene end by 3 bases; junction bases not matched to a gene: 5. Germline V gene sequence: CDR1 LNHDA, CDR2 SQIVND (reference sequence). The CDR3 region has the DNA TGTGCCAGTCGGGGGGACAGGGGGTACACCGGGGAGCTGTTTTTT. Translating gives CASRGDRGYTGELFF.

The gene calls are TRBV9 and TRBJ2-1; the D is unclear. Trimming shortened V by 2 bases and J by 3 bases, and 6 bases separated the two germline ends. CDR1 is SGDLS, CDR2 YYNGEE, per germline. The CDR3 totals 13 residues. The CDR3 region is CASSVEYYNEQFF. CDR3 nucleotides: TGTGCCAGCAGCGTGGAGTACTACAATGAGCAGTTCTTC.

The genes are TRBV18 and TRBJ1-5; D remains unclear. Deletions cut 3 bases from V and 5 bases from J, with 14 bases between. The CDR3 loop spans 15 amino acids. CDR1 and CDR2 (germline): KGHSH, LQKENI. The CDR3 is CASSPSSARDQPQHF. The DNA for the CDR3 is TGTGCCAGCTCACCGTCAAGTGCTCGGGATCAGCCCCAGCATTTT.

This chain links TRBV7-6 with TRBJ2-7, with TRBD2 matching over 10 bases. Germline loops: CDR1 SGHVS, CDR2 FNYEAQ. The CDR3 covers 15 residues. The V and J ends lost 6 bases and 5 bases, in that order; junction bases with no gene match: 10. The CDR3 spells CASSRGGLAGDEQYF. The CDR3 nucleotides read TGTGCCAGCAGTCGAGGGGGGCTAGCGGGAGACGAGCAGTACTTC.